The T cell receptor (beta chain) under discussion was sequenced for a study of CD8+ T cells in alopecia areata. Turning to the study itself: Tofacitinib administration to treated patients was oral, at 5 to 10 mg twice daily. The study gave tofacitinib for 6 to 18 months, then 6 months off drug. Overall study results and limits: More clonal than normal scalp was lesional scalp, particularly alopecia totalis/universalis.

The germline V gene encodes CDR1 MGHDK and CDR2 SYGVNS. V was clipped by 3 bases and J by 1 base, with 9 bases between them. The CDR3 covers 14 residues. In alopecia areata patients, both lesional scalp punch biopsies and peripheral blood were collected. As the sequencing template, cDNA was produced by extracting RNA and reverse transcribing it. TCRdb keeps only in-frame clones here, not all; method: immunoSEQ multiplex PCR. The sample yields 110,000 to 150,000 clones, roughly 61% seen once. This clone was observed a few times. No antigen is known for it. The source is a human donor with alopecia areata. The chain couples TRBV25-1 to TRBJ1-1; D remains ambiguous. Sequencing used CD4+ T cells sorted from blood, obtained at week 0. CDR3 nucleotide sequence: TGTGCCAGCAGTGAGTACGGGAGGAACACTGAAGCTTTCTTT. Amino acid sequence: CASSEYGRNTEAFF.